This T cell receptor (beta chain) is from a study of blood T cells in healthy people across ages. Study-wide background: T cells yielded about one barcoded beta molecule per two cells through template switching.

This clonotype has ten or more counts. Its antigen is unidentified. Alongside a J-beta primer mix, a sample-barcoded 5' primer served in a second PCR lasting about 7 to 11 cycles. TCRdb used MiXCR to reprocess the 5' RACE reads, holding one entry per CDR3 protein. Here the sample spans approximately 1,000,000 distinct CDR3 sequences, 35% to 45% being singletons. Study observations and caveats: Strongly correlated with naive T cell percentage was TCR beta diversity.

There are 13 residues in the CDR3. Trimming shortened V by 5 bases and J by 2 bases, and 8 bases separated the two germline ends. The germline CDR1 and CDR2 sequences are SGHTA and FQGNSA. Sequences were obtained from blood. The receptor's source is a man between 18 and 35 years old in good health. This chain links TRBV7-2 with TRBJ2-3; possibly TRBD1 for D (5 bases). The DNA of the CDR3 is TGTGCCAGCAGCCGACAGATCACAGATACGCAGTATTTT. Its protein is CASSRQITDTQYF.